The entry below gives a single TCR beta chain sequence along with its context. This sample stems from a study of T cell responses to AZD1222 COVID-19 vaccine. Germline lookup yields CDR1 SGDLS and CDR2 YYNGEE. The CDR3 length is 16 residues. V shed 3 bases and J 8 bases; nucleotides not matched to a gene: 10. Sequencing used immunoSEQ multiplex PCR; TCRdb keeps in-frame clones, though not all of them. Seen here are over 130,000 clones, around 88% observed once, and the top ten hold around 3.6%. The sequenced sample was peripheral blood, obtained on day 0 of AZD1222 vaccination. This clonotype was obtained from an adult in good health. The rearrangement joins TRBV9 to TRBJ2-1; 11 bases are shared with TRBD1. The CDR3 region has the DNA TGTGCCAGCAGCGGTGGCGGGGGACAGGGGGTACATGAGCAGTTCTTC. This translates into CASSGGGGQGVHEQFF.